Here is one TCR beta chain with its context. Its specificity is not known. CDR3 length equals 16 residues. Losses at the gene ends were 0 bases for V and 3 bases for J; bases not matched to a gene: 2. Germline CDR1 and CDR2: LNHNV and YYDKDF (reference sequence). This entry is derived from a study of CD8+ T cells in alopecia areata. Study-wide context: Patients in the study were on tofacitinib for 6 to 18 months, then off it for 6 months. Points from the study as a whole: Persistence of many expanded lesional clones was seen in scalp and blood during tofacitinib. Affected lesional scalp, above all in alopecia totalis/universalis, was more clonal than normal scalp. With one nonresponder, baseline CD8+ expansion's link to response remains uncertain.

Treatment denoted: oral pan-JAK inhibitor, 5-10 mg twice daily. Obtained from alopecia areata patients were lesional scalp punch biopsies along with peripheral blood. TCR sequencing used cDNA made by reverse transcription of extracted RNA. Sequenced by immunoSEQ multiplex PCR; TCRdb stores in-frame clones only, minus some. Among fewer than 25,000 clones listed, 59% were seen once. The sequence was collected from a human donor with alopecia areata. The rearrangement joins TRBV15 to TRBJ1-3; the match to TRBD1 covers 10 bases. This sample comprised skin, obtained at week 4, from a patient treated with tofacitinib. In DNA, the CDR3 is TGTGCCACCAGCAGAGAGGGACAGGGGAGTGGAAACACCATATATTTT. This encodes CATSREGQGSGNTIYF.